The present T cell receptor (beta chain) was sequenced within a study of cytomegalovirus exposure and HLA in healthy donors. Study-wide findings and caveats: When a later analysis was performed, an Asian-associated ancestry cluster reportedly had fewer N-insertions than the roughly 700-donor mean.

This PCR relied on a set of 60 Vbeta primers and 13 Jbeta primers. Method: immunoSEQ multiplex PCR; TCRdb's copy keeps in-frame clones and lacks some. Found here are over 150,000 clones, around 69% of them singletons; the top ten hold approximately 3%. This clone was seen more than once but under ten times. As yet, its antigen is unknown. The V gene's germline CDR1 is MRHNA and CDR2 SNTAGT. This CDR3 comprises 15 residues. V shed 0 bases and J 9 bases; nucleotides not matched to a gene: 7. The chain uses TRBV6-4 and TRBJ2-1; 8 bases align to TRBD1. The TCR sequence derives from a woman under 40 in good health and CMV-seronegative. Sequencing was performed on PBMCs. CDR3 bases: TGTGCCAGCAGTGACTCGAGACAGGGGTCATCTGAGCAGTTCTTC. Translation: CASSDSRQGSSEQFF.